This T cell receptor (beta chain) came from a study of OX40 agonist ivuxolimab in advanced cancers. Germline V gene sequence: CDR1 SGDLS, CDR2 YYNGEE. This CDR3 comprises 14 residues. V lost 0 bases, J lost 2 bases, and 8 bases lay in between. Produced via immunoSEQ multiplex PCR; TCRdb's table is partial and in-frame only. Among fewer than 85,000 clones listed, 85% to 95% were seen once. The chain links TRBV9 to TRBJ1-2; no clear D. The sequence was collected from an adult with an advanced solid tumor such as melanoma, head and neck, liver or kidney cancer. This specimen consisted of CD4+ or CD8+ T cells sorted from blood, obtained in a trial of the OX40 agonist ivuxolimab. The CDR3 coding sequence is TGTGCCAGCAGCGTAGTTGGAACGAACTATGGCTACACCTTC. It specifies CASSVVGTNYGYTF.